This T cell receptor (beta chain) was captured by sequencing in a study of technical replicates of blood from several donors (dated 2017 in TCRdb). The germline V gene (reference sequence) specifies LNHNV as CDR1 and YYDKDF as CDR2. The CDR3 holds 14 amino acids from the cysteine to the phenylalanine. Of the read, only the CDR3 DNA is kept; its 42 bases are in frame from base 1. Trimming leaves V shorter by 1 base and J shorter by 2 bases, with the junction holding 1 base beyond the gene matches. Library generation was performed with the immunoSEQ multiplex PCR assay. TCRdb retrieved this table from immuneACCESS and kept in-frame rearrangements only. Not all clones are present; in checked studies, unresolved V genes account for under half, and no reason is known for the remainder. Recorded for this sample are about 61,000 clones; approximately 87% of them occurred a single time. The ten largest clones take up around 4.9% of the sample.

Turning to this clone: Its antigen specificity is not known. Per-base qualities were not stored, and no clone one base away is much larger.

The V gene is TRBV15 and the J gene is TRBJ2-7, with 8 central nucleotides matching TRBD1. Material: PBMCs. The clonotype was recovered from a human donor in good health. Some clones in this sample may be carry-over from other donors' samples. In nucleotide form, the sequence is TGTGCCACCAGCAGAGGGGACAGGACCTACGAGCAGTACTTC. Its protein is CATSRGDRTYEQYF.